The clone carrying this T cell receptor beta chain came up once. This CDR3 is also generated by other DNA sequences in the sample. Germline assignment: CDR1 MNHNS and CDR2 SASEGT. Deletions cut 1 base from V and 4 bases from J, with 8 bases between. The CDR3 sequence is 13 residues long. Generated by immunoSEQ multiplex PCR, the TCRdb table keeps only in-frame clones and is missing some. This table has about 77,000 clones, 94% appearing once. This sample stems from a study of OX40 agonist ivuxolimab in advanced cancers. The material was CD4+ or CD8+ T cells sorted from blood, obtained in a trial of the OX40 agonist ivuxolimab. The sequence derives from an adult with an advanced solid tumor such as melanoma, head and neck, liver or kidney cancer. The V call is TRBV6-1, the J call TRBJ2-7; no clear D. Written as DNA, the CDR3 is TGTGCCAGCAGTGAAGACAGCCCGTACGAGCAGTACTTC. Residues: CASSEDSPYEQYF.